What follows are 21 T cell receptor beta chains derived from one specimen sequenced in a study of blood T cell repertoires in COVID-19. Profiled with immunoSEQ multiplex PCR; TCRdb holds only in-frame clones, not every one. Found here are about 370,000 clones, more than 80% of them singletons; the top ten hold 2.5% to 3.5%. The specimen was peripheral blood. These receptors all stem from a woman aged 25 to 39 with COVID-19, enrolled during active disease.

Here the CDR3 reads CASSHGGSGYNYGYTF. The CDR3 DNA is TGTGCCAGCTCACACGGCGGATCCGGATATAACTATGGCTACACCTTC. This chain links TRBV18 with TRBJ1-2; no clear D. V gave up 4 bases and J gave up 1 base, with 16 bases separating them. Germline-derived CDR1 and CDR2 are KGHSH and LQKENI. The CDR3 covers 16 residues.

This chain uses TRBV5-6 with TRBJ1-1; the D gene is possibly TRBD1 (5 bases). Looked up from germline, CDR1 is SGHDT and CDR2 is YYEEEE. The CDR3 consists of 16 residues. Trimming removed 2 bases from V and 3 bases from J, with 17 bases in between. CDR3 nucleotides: TGTGCCAGCAGCTTAACCCCGGGGCGGAGGGACACTGAAGCTTTCTTT. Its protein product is CASSLTPGRRDTEAFF.

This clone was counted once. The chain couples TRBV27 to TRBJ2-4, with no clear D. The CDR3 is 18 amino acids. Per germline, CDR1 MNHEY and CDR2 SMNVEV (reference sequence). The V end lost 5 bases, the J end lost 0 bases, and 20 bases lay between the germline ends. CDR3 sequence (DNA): TGTGCCAGCAGTCCGATTACGGGTTCTAAAGAAGCCAAAAACATTCAGTACTTC. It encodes CASSPITGSKEAKNIQYF.

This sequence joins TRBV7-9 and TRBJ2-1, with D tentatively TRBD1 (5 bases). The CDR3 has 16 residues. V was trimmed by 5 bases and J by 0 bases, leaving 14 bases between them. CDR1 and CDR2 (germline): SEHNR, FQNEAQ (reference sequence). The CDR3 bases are TGTGCCAGCAGCCCATCCGGACAAAGCTCCTACAATGAGCAGTTCTTC. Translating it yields CASSPSGQSSYNEQFF.

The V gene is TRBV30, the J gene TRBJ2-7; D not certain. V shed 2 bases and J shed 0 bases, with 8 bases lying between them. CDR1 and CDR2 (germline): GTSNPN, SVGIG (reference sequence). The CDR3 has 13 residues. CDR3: CAWSSGLSYEQYV. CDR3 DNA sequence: TGTGCCTGGAGTTCAGGTCTCTCCTACGAGCAGTACGTC.

Written as DNA, the CDR3 is TGCGCCAGCAGCCACCGGAAGGGGGGGGGCGCCAGGTACACCGGGGAGCTGTTTTTT. It encodes CASSHRKGGGARYTGELFF. The rearrangement uses TRBV4-3 and TRBJ2-2; D is possibly TRBD2 (7 bases). CDR1 is LGHNA and CDR2 is YSLEER in the germline V gene. The length of the CDR3 is 19 residues. Trimming removed 3 bases from V and 3 bases from J, with 23 bases in between.

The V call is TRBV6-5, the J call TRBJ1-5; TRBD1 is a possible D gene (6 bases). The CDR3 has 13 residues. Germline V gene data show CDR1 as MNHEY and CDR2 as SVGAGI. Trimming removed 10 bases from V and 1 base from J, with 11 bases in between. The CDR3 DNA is TGTGCCATCCAGCAGGGGAGCAATCAGCCCCAGCATTTT. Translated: CAIQQGSNQPQHF.

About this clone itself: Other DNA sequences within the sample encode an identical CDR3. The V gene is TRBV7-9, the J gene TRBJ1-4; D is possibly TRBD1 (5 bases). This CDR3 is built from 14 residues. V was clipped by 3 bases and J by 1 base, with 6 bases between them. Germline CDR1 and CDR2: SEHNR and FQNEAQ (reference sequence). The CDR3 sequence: CASSLQGTNEKLFF. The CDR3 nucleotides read TGTGCCAGCAGCTTGCAGGGAACTAATGAAAAACTGTTTTTT.

The CDR3 nucleotides are TGTGCCAGCAGCTTCAGGGCGGGGGGCAATGAGCAGTTCTTC. This encodes CASSFRAGGNEQFF. The J gene is TRBJ2-1, the V gene TRBV5-4; TRBD2 aligns across 8 bases. This CDR3 has 14 residues. Germline CDR1 SGHNT, CDR2 YYREEE (reference sequence). V lost 2 bases to trimming and J lost 6 bases; unmatched junction nucleotides: 4.

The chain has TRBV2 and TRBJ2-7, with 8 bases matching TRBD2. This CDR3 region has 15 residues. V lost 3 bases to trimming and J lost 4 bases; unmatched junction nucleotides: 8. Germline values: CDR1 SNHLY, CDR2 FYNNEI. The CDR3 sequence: CASSDGTSGGYEQYF. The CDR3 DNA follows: TGTGCCAGCAGTGACGGGACTAGTGGAGGTTACGAGCAGTACTTC. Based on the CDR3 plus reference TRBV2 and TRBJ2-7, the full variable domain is EPEVTQTPSHQVTQMGQEVILRCVPISNHLYFYWYRQILGQKVEFLVSFYNNEISEKSEIFDDQFSVERPDGSNFTLKIRSTKLEDSAMYFCASSDGTSGGYEQYFGPGTRLTVT.

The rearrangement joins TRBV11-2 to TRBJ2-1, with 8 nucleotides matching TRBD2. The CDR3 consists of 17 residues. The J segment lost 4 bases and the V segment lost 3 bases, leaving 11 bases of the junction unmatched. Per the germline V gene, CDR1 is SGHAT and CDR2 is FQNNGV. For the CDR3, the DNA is TGTGCCAGCAGCTTGAGAAGGACTAGCAGAAATTACAATGAGCAGTTCTTC. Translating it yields CASSLRRTSRNYNEQFF.

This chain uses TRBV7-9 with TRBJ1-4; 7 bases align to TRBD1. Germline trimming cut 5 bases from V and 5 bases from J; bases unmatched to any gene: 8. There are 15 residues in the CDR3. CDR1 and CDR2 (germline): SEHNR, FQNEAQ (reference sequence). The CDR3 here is CASSVQGEGNEKLFF. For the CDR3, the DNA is TGTGCCAGCAGCGTTCAGGGGGAAGGCAATGAAAAACTGTTTTTT.

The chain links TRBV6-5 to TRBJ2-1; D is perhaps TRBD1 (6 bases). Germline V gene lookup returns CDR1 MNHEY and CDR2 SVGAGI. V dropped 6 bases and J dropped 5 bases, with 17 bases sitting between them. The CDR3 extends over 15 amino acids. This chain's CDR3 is CASRRDTRNNNEQFF. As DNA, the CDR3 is TGTGCCAGCAGACGGGACACTCGGAATAACAATGAGCAGTTCTTC.

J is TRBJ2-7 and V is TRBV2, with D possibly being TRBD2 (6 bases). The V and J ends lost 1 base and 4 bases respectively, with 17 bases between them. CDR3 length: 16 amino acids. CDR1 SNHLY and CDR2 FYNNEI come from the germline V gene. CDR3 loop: CASSEGIGRMNYEQYF. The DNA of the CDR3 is TGTGCCAGCAGTGAAGGGATAGGGAGGATGAATTACGAGCAGTACTTC.

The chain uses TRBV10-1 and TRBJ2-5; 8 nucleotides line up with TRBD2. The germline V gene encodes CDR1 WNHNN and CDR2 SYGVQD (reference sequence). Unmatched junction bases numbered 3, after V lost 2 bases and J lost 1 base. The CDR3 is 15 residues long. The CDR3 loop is CASSENGGAQETQYF. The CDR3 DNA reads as TGCGCCAGCAGTGAGAACGGGGGGGCCCAAGAGACCCAGTACTTC.

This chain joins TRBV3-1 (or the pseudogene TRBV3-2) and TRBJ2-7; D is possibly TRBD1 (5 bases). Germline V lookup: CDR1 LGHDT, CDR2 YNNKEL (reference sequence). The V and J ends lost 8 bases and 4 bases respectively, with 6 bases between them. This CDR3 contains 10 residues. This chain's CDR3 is CASGAYEQYF. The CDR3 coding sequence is TGTGCCAGCGGGGCGTACGAGCAGTACTTC.

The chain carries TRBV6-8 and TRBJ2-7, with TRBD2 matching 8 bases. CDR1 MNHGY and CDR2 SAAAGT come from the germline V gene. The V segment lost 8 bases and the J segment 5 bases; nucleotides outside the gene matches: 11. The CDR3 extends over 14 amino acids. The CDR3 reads CASPPWTSCHEQYF. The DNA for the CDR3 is TGTGCCAGCCCCCCCTGGACTAGCTGCCACGAGCAGTACTTC.

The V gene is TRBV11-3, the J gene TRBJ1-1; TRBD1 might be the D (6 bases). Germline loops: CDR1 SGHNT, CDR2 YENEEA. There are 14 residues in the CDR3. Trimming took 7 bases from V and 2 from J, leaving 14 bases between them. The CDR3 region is CASKQGEGNTEAFF. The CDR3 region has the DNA TGTGCCAGCAAACAGGGTGAGGGAAACACTGAAGCTTTCTTT.

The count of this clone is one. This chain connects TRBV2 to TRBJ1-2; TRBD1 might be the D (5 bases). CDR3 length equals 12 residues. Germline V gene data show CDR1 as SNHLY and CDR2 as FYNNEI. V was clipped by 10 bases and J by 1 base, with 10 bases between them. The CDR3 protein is CATLQGNYGYTF. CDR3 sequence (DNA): TGTGCCACTCTGCAGGGTAACTATGGCTACACCTTC.

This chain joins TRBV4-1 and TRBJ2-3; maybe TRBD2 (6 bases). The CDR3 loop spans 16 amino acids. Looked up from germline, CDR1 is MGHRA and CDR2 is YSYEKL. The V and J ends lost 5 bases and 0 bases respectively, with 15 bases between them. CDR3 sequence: CASSSTRGGSTDTQYF. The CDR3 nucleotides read TGCGCCAGCAGCTCCACGCGGGGCGGGAGCACAGATACGCAGTATTTT.

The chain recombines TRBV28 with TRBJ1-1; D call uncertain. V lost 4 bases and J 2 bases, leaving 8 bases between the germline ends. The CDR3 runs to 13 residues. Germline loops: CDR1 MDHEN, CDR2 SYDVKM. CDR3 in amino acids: CASSSHLNTEAFF. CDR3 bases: TGTGCCAGCAGTTCACACCTTAACACTGAAGCTTTCTTT.